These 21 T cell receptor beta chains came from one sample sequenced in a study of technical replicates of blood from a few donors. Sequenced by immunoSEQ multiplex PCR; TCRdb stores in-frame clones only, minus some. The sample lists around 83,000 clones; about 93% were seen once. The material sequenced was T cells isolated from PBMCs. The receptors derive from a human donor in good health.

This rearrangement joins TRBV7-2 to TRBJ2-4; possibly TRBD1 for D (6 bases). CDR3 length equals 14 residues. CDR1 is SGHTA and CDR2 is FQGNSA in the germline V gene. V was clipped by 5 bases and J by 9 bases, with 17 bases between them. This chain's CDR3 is CASSKGVGDVIQYF. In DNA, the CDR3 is TGTGCCAGCAGCAAGGGGGTAGGGGACGTCATTCAGTACTTC.

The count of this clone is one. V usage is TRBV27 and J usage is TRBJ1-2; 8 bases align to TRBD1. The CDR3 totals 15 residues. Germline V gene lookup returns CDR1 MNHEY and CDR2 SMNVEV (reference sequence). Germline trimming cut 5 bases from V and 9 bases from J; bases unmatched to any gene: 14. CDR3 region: CASSPQGTGGLRYTF. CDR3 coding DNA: TGTGCCAGCAGTCCGCAAGGGACAGGCGGCCTGCGCTACACCTTC.

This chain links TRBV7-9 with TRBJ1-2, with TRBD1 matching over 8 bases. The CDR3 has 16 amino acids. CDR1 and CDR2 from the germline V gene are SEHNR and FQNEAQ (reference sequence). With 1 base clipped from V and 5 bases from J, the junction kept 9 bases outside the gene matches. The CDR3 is CASSLVTGGKKYGYTF. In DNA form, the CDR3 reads TGTGCCAGCAGCTTAGTCACAGGGGGAAAGAAATATGGCTACACCTTC.

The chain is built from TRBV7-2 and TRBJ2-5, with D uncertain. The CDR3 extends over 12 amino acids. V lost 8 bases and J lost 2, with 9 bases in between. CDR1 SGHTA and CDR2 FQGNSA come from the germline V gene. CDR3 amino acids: CASLRWQETQYF. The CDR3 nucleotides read TGTGCCAGCCTGAGGTGGCAAGAGACCCAGTACTTC.

CDR3 bases: TGCGCCAGCAGGTTTACTAGCGGCTCCTACAATGAGCAGTTCTTC. It encodes CASRFTSGSYNEQFF. V and J are TRBV5-1 and TRBJ2-1; TRBD2 matches at 8 bases. Germline V gene sequence: CDR1 SGHRS, CDR2 YFSETQ. The V segment lost 5 bases and the J segment 0 bases; nucleotides outside the gene matches: 4. The CDR3 extends over 15 amino acids.

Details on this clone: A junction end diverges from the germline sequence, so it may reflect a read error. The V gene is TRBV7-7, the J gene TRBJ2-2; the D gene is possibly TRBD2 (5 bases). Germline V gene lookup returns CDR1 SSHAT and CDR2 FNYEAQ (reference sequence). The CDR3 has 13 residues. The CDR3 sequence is CASSLLATGELFF. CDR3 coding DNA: TGTGCTAGCAGCCTTTTAGCGACCGGGGAGCTGTTTTTT.

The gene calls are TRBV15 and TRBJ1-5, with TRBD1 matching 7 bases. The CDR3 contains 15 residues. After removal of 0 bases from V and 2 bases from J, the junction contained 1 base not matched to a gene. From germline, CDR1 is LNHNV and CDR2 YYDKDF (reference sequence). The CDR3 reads CATSRDGTGNQPQHF. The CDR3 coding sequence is TGTGCCACCAGCAGAGATGGGACAGGCAATCAGCCCCAGCATTTT. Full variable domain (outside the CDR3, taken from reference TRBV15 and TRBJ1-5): DAMVIQNPRYQVTQFGKPVTLSCSQTLNHNVMYWYQQKSSQAPKLLFHYYDKDFNNEADTPDNFQSRRPNTSFCFLDIRSPGLGDTAMYLCATSRDGTGNQPQHFGDGTRLSIL.

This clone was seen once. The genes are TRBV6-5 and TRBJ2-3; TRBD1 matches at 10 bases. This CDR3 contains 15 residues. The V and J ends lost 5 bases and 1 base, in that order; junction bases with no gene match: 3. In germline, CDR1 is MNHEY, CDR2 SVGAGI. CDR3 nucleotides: TGTGCCAGCAGTAGGACAGGGGGAGGCACAGATACGCAGTATTTT. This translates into CASSRTGGGTDTQYF.

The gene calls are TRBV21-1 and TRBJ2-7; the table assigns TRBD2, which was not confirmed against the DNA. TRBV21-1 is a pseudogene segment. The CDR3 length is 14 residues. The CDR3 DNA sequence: TGTGCCAGCAGCAGTCTAGCGGAGATTTACGAGCAGTACTTC. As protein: CASSSLAEIYEQYF.

The CDR3 region is CASSSPAQGVVWETQYF. The CDR3 DNA is TGCGCCAGCAGCTCCCCAGCACAGGGGGTTGTTTGGGAGACCCAGTACTTC. J is TRBJ2-5 and V is TRBV5-1, with TRBD1 identical over 8 bases. V trimming: 3 bases; J trimming: 5 bases; junction bases outside the gene matches: 15. The CDR3 is 17 residues long. CDR1 and CDR2 (germline): SGHRS, YFSETQ.

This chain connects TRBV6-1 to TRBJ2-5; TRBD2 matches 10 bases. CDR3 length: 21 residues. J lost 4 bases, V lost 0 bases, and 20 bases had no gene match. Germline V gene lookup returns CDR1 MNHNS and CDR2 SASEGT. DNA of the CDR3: TGTGCCAGCAGTGAAGCGCGTGGATTCTCATTCAGCGGGGGGGCCGGAGAGACCCAGTACTTC. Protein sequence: CASSEARGFSFSGGAGETQYF.

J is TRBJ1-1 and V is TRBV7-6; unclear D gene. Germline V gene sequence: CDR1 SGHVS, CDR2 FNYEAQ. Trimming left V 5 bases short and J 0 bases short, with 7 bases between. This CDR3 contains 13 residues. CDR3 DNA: TGTGCCAGCAGCATACAGTTGAACACTGAAGCTTTCTTT. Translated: CASSIQLNTEAFF.

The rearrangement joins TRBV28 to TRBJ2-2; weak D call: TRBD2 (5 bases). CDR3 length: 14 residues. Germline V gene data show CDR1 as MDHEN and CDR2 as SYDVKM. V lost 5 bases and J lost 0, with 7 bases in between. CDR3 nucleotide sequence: TGTGCCAGCAGTCGCGGGCCGAACACCGGGGAGCTGTTTTTT. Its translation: CASSRGPNTGELFF.

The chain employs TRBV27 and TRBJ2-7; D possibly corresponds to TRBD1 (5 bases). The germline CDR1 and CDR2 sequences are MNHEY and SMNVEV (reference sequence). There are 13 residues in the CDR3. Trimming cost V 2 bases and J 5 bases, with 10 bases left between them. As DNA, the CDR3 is TGTGCCAGCAGTTTAAGGCAGGGCCACGAGCAGTACTTC. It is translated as CASSLRQGHEQYF.

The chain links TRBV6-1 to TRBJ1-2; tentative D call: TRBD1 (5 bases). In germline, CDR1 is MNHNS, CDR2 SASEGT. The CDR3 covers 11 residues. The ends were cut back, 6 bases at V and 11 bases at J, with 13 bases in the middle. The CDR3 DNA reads TGTGCCAGCAGCGGGACTTGGGTTTACACCTTC. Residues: CASSGTWVYTF.

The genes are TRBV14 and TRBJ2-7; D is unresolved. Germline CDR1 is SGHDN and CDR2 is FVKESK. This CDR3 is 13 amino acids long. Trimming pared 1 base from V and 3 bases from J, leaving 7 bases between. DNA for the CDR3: TGTGCCAGCAGCCAAGTCCTAAACTACGAGCAGTACTTC. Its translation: CASSQVLNYEQYF.

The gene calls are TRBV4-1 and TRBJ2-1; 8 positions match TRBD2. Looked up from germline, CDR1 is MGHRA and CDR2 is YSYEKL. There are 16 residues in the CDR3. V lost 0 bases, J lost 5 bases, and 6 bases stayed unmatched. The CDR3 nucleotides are TGCGCCAGCAGCCAAGAACCGGGAGGGCCTCACAATGAGCAGTTCTTC. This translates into CASSQEPGGPHNEQFF.

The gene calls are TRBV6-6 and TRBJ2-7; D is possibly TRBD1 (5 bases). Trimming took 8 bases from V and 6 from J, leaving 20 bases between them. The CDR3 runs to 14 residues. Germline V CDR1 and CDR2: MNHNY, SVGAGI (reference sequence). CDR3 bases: TGTGCCAGCGGGGCCGCTATAGGGTCCATCGAGCAGTACTTC. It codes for CASGAAIGSIEQYF.

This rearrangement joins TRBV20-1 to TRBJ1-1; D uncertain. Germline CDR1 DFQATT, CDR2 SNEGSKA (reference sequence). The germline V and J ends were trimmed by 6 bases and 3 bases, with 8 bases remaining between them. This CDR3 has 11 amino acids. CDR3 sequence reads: CSAKQHTEAFF. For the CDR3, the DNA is TGCAGTGCAAAACAGCACACTGAAGCTTTCTTT.

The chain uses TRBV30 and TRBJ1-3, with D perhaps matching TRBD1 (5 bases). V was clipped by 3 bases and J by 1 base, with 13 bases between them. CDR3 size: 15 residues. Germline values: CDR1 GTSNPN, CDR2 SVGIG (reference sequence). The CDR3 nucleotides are TGTGCCTGGAGAGGCGGGGGAGGGTCTGGAAACACCATATATTTT. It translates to CAWRGGGGSGNTIYF.

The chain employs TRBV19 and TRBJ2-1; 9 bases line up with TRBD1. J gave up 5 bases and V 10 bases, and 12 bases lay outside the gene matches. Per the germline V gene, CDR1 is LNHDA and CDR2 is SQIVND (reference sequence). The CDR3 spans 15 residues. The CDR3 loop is CATSNTGGAHNEQFF. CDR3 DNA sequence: TGTGCCACCTCCAACACAGGGGGCGCGCACAATGAGCAGTTCTTC.